The 15 T cell receptor beta chains presented below share a single source sample, sequenced in a study of Ad26.COV2.S vaccination and SARS-CoV-2 variants. Treatment described: some 20 received Ad26.COV2.S at low or high dose, single or two shots; about five received placebo; per-sample allocation not given. Collection of samples fell on day 63 after the first vaccine or placebo injection. This table comes from immunoSEQ multiplex PCR, and its TCRdb copy is limited to in-frame clones, with some not included. The repertoire holds fewer than 500,000 clones, with around 90% as singletons. The sequencing here drew on peripheral blood, taken in a trial of Ad26.COV2.S vaccine versus placebo. The receptor source for this set is a person between 18 and 65 years old who received the Ad26.COV2.S COVID-19 vaccine or a placebo.

This chain connects TRBV19 to TRBJ1-1; no clear D. The germline V and J ends were trimmed by 7 bases and 5 bases, with 20 bases remaining between them. This CDR3 spans 15 amino acids. CDR1 and CDR2 (germline): LNHDA, SQIVND (reference sequence). The CDR3 coding sequence is TGTGCCAGTAAACATGTGTTGGGGAGAGGGACTGAAGCTTTCTTT. It is translated as CASKHVLGRGTEAFF. Together with reference TRBV19 and TRBJ1-1, the CDR3 gives the full variable domain: DGGITQSPKYLFRKEGQNVTLSCEQNLNHDAMYWYRQDPGQGLRLIYYSQIVNDFQKGDIAEGYSVSREKKESFPLTVTSAQKNPTAFYLCASKHVLGRGTEAFFGQGTRLTVV.

This chain's CDR3 is CASSLTGRGHSYEQYF. The CDR3 DNA reads as TGTGCCAGCAGCTTGACTGGCAGGGGGCACTCCTACGAGCAGTACTTC. The chain is built from TRBV5-4 and TRBJ2-7; 8 positions match TRBD1. The CDR3 is 16 amino acids. Looked up from germline, CDR1 is SGHNT and CDR2 is YYREEE (reference sequence). J gave up 0 bases and V 1 base, and 6 bases lay outside the gene matches.

This rearrangement joins TRBV19 to TRBJ2-5; D gene uncertain. The CDR3 sequence is 14 residues long. The germline V gene encodes CDR1 LNHDA and CDR2 SQIVND (reference sequence). V was shortened by 3 bases and J by 5 bases, with 13 bases between the two germline ends. The CDR3 DNA sequence: TGTGCCAGTAGTATCCAATTGGGGTTGGAGACCCAGTACTTC. Its protein is CASSIQLGLETQYF.

The rearrangement joins TRBV28 to TRBJ1-2; D is perhaps TRBD1 (6 bases). CDR3 length: 11 amino acids. V lost 7 bases and J lost 6, with 9 bases in between. CDR1 is MDHEN and CDR2 is SYDVKM in the germline V gene. CDR3 nucleotides: TGTGCCAGCACAGGGGCGGATGGCTACACCTTC. It is translated as CASTGADGYTF.

The chain links TRBV6-2 or TRBV6-3 to TRBJ2-6; 8 positions agree with TRBD1. Germline V lookup: CDR1 MNHEY, CDR2 SVGEGT. The CDR3 has 19 amino acids. The ends lost 2 bases at V and 2 bases at J; junction bases unmatched: 11. In DNA, the CDR3 is TGTGCCAGCAGTTACCCGACCGGACAGGGAATCGCTGGGGCCAACGTCCTGACTTTC. This translates into CASSYPTGQGIAGANVLTF.

V usage is TRBV20-1 and J usage is TRBJ2-3, with 9 nucleotides matching TRBD1. Germline CDR1 reads DFQATT; CDR2 reads SNEGSKA (reference sequence). The CDR3 extends over 15 amino acids. Losses at the gene ends were 3 bases for V and 3 bases for J; bases not matched to a gene: 7. CDR3 residues: CSASFIGQGTDTQYF. CDR3 coding DNA: TGCAGTGCTAGTTTTATAGGACAGGGGACAGATACGCAGTATTTT.

This chain connects TRBV6-5 to TRBJ1-3, with D hard to call. This CDR3 has 15 amino acids. Germline lookup yields CDR1 MNHEY and CDR2 SVGAGI. V was shortened by 0 bases and J by 0 bases, with 6 bases between the two germline ends. The CDR3 reads CASSYSLSSGNTIYF. CDR3 sequence (DNA): TGTGCCAGCAGTTACTCGTTAAGCTCTGGAAACACCATATATTTT.

For this clone: Other DNA sequences in the sample encode the same CDR3. This chain uses TRBV7-2 with TRBJ2-5, with TRBD2 matching over 13 bases. V dropped 5 bases and J dropped 4; count of bases not matched to a gene: 7. Germline CDR1 is SGHTA and CDR2 is FQGNSA. The CDR3 length is 16 residues. CDR3 amino acids: CASSKRTSGRGETQYF. The CDR3 coding sequence is TGTGCCAGCAGCAAACGGACTAGCGGGAGAGGAGAGACCCAGTACTTC.

V and J are TRBV29-1 and TRBJ1-2; TRBD1 matches at 11 bases. V was pared by 7 bases and J by 7 bases, with 11 bases of the junction left unmatched. CDR1 and CDR2 from the germline V gene are SQVTM and ANQGSEA. The CDR3 runs to 14 residues. The CDR3 DNA reads as TGCAGCGCTATAACCGGGACAGGGGGTTTTGGCTACACCTTC. Translation: CSAITGTGGFGYTF.

This clone was observed once. This chain links TRBV5-1 with TRBJ1-1, with D unresolved. Trimming stripped 0 bases from V and 1 base from J, with 7 bases between. The CDR3 is made up of 14 amino acids. Germline V CDR1 and CDR2: SGHRS, YFSETQ. CDR3 region: CASSLEYPNTEAFF. CDR3 nucleotides: TGCGCCAGCAGCTTGGAATACCCGAACACTGAAGCTTTCTTT.

Here the CDR3 reads CASSQSQSVTNEKLFF. Written as DNA, the CDR3 is TGCGCCAGCAGCCAAAGCCAAAGCGTCACTAATGAAAAACTGTTTTTT. This sequence joins TRBV4-1 and TRBJ1-4; no firm D call. Trimming took off 2 bases at V and 2 bases at J, with 12 bases between the two ends. Germline CDR1 and CDR2: MGHRA and YSYEKL. CDR3 length: 16 amino acids.

The chain links TRBV11-2 to TRBJ1-6; no clear D gene. Between the trimmed V and J ends, which lost 6 bases and 10 bases, there was a span of 16 bases. Germline loops: CDR1 SGHAT, CDR2 FQNNGV. This CDR3 has 14 amino acids. DNA of the CDR3: TGTGCCAGCAGTCCCGGGCCCTTAGGGTCACCCCTCCACTTT. Protein product: CASSPGPLGSPLHF. The full variable domain, completed using reference TRBV11-2 and TRBJ1-6, is EAGVAQSPRYKIIEKRQSVAFWCNPISGHATLYWYQQILGQGPKLLIQFQNNGVVDDSQLPKDRFSAERLKGVDSTLKIQPAKLEDSAVYLCASSPGPLGSPLHFGNGTRLTVT.

V and J are TRBV10-3 and TRBJ2-1; 8 positions agree with TRBD2. The CDR3 sequence is 14 residues long. From germline, CDR1 is ENHRY and CDR2 SYGVKD. Trimming at V came to 4 bases and at J to 6 bases, leaving 5 bases not matched to a gene. CDR3 in amino acids: CAISVQRELNEQFF. CDR3 bases: TGTGCCATCAGTGTACAGCGGGAGCTCAATGAGCAGTTCTTC.

The rearrangement joins TRBV19 to TRBJ2-1; D gene uncertain. Trimming took off 5 bases at V and 3 bases at J, with 5 bases between the two ends. Per the germline V gene, CDR1 is LNHDA and CDR2 is SQIVND (reference sequence). The CDR3 length is 12 residues. The CDR3 bases are TGTGCCAGTAGTGCGGACTACAATGAGCAGTTCTTC. The encoded protein is CASSADYNEQFF.

This chain joins TRBV5-5 and TRBJ1-5; D uncertain. The V gene's germline CDR1 is SGHKS and CDR2 YYEKEE (reference sequence). The V and J ends lost 1 base and 0 bases respectively, with 17 bases between them. This CDR3 has 18 residues. As DNA, the CDR3 is TGTGCCAGCAGCTTGACACCAATAGTAATGAATAGCAATCAGCCCCAGCATTTT. Amino acid sequence: CASSLTPIVMNSNQPQHF.